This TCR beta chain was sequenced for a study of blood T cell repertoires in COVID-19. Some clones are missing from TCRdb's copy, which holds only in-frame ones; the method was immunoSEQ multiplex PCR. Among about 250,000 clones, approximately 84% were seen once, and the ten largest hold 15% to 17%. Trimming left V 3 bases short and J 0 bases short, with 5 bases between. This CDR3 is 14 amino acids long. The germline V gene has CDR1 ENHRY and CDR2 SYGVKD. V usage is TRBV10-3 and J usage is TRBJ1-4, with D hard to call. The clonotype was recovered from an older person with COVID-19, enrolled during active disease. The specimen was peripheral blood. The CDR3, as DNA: TGTGCCATCAGTGAAGAGACAACTAATGAAAAACTGTTTTTT. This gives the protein CAISEETTNEKLFF.